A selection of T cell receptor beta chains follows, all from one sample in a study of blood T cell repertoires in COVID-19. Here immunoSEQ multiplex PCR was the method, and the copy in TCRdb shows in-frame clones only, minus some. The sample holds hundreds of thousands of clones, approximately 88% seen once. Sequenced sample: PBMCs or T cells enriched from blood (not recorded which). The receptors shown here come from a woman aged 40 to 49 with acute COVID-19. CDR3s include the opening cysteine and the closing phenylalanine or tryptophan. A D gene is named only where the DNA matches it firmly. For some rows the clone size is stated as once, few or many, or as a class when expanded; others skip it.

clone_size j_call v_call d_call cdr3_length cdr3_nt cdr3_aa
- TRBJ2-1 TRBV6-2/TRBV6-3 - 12 TGTGCCAGCAGTCTCTCCTTCCATGAGCAGTTCTTC CASSLSFHEQFF
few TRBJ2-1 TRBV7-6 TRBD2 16 TGTGCCAGCAGCTTATTTGGGCGGGAGGGCTACAATGAGCAGTTCTTC CASSLFGREGYNEQFF
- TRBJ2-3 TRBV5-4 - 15 TGTGCCAGCAGCTTCGGTGGCGGCGGCACAGATACGCAGTATTTT CASSFGGGGTDTQYF
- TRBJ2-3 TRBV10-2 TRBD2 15 TGCGCCAGCAGTGAGTCTGGGAGGGCCACGGATACGCAGTATTTT CASSESGRATDTQYF
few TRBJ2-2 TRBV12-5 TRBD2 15 TGTGCTAGTGGTTTTGGACTAGCCCCCAGCGGGGAGCTGTTTTTT CASGFGLAPSGELFF
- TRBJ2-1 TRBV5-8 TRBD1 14 TGTGCCAGCATCCTCGTCCAGGGGGCCAATGAGCAGTTCTTC CASILVQGANEQFF
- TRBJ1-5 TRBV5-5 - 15 TGTGCCAGCAGCAACAGGGTGGGTGGAGGTCAGCCCCAGCATTTT CASSNRVGGGQPQHF
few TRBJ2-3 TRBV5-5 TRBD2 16 TGTGCCAGCAGCTCCACTAGCGGGAGAGTCGGGGATACGCAGTATTTT CASSSTSGRVGDTQYF
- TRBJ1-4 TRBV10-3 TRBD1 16 TGTGCCACCCGTCCCGGGACAGGGCGGAATAATGAAAAACTGTTTTTT CATRPGTGRNNEKLFF
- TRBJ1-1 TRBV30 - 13 TGTGCCTGGTCCCAGCTGGCGGGGACTGAAGCTTTCTTT CAWSQLAGTEAFF
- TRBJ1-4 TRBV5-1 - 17 TGCGCCAGCACCCTGGGGGGGCGACGAGCGACTAATGAAAAACTGTTTTTT CASTLGGRRATNEKLFF
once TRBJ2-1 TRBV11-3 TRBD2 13 TGTGCCAGCGGGACTAGCGGATACAATGAGCAGTTCTTC CASGTSGYNEQFF